The 24 T cell receptor beta chains given below trace back to one sample, sequenced in a study of blood T cell repertoires in COVID-19. Produced via immunoSEQ multiplex PCR; TCRdb's table is partial and in-frame only. The data contain roughly 190,000 clones, approximately 80% of them singletons. The sequenced material came from peripheral blood. Receptors originate from a human donor in a cohort sampled during active COVID-19.

On this clone: One junction end does not reproduce the germline sequence, and a read error may be involved. The rearrangement uses TRBV7-3 and TRBJ2-2, with D perhaps TRBD1 (6 bases). The CDR3 spans 16 residues. The germline gives CDR1 SGHTA, CDR2 FQGTGA. This chain's CDR3 is CASSLSPRGNAGELFF. The CDR3 region has the DNA TGTGCCAGCAGCTTAAGTCCTAGGGGGAACGCCGGGGAGCTGTTTTTT.

In its sample, this clone ranks as medium-sized (0.01 to 0.1%). The CDR3 nucleotides read TGTGCCAGCAGTGCGCGACGGGGTGAGACCCAGTACTTC. Amino acids: CASSARRGETQYF. This sequence joins TRBV2 and TRBJ2-5, with a possible D match to TRBD2 (5 bases). The germline gives CDR1 SNHLY, CDR2 FYNNEI. This CDR3 is built from 13 residues. V shed 4 bases and J shed 5 bases, with 11 bases lying between them.

The gene calls are TRBV19 and TRBJ2-7; the match to TRBD1 covers 9 bases. V lost 4 bases to trimming and J lost 1 base; unmatched junction nucleotides: 5. The CDR3 covers 15 residues. Germline V lookup: CDR1 LNHDA, CDR2 SQIVND (reference sequence). CDR3 sequence (DNA): TGTGCCAGTAGTACCCACGGGACAGGGTCCTACGAGCAGTACTTC. Its protein product is CASSTHGTGSYEQYF.

The rearrangement joins TRBV7-6 to TRBJ2-7; 8 bases align to TRBD2. This CDR3 comprises 15 residues. Germline CDR1 and CDR2: SGHVS and FNYEAQ. V dropped 1 base and J dropped 5; count of bases not matched to a gene: 7. The CDR3 here is CASSLVPGGTNEQYF. In nucleotides, the CDR3 is TGTGCCAGCAGCTTAGTGCCGGGAGGGACTAACGAGCAGTACTTC. Based on the CDR3 plus reference TRBV7-6 and TRBJ2-7, the full variable domain is GAGVSQSPRYKVTKRGQDVALRCDPISGHVSLYWYRQALGQGPEFLTYFNYEAQQDKSGLPNDRFSAERPEGSISTLTIQRTEQRDSAMYRCASSLVPGGTNEQYFGPGTRLTVT.

The J gene is TRBJ2-3, the V gene TRBV10-1; 10 bases fit TRBD1. CDR3 length equals 15 residues. Per the germline V gene, CDR1 is WNHNN and CDR2 is SYGVQD (reference sequence). V was clipped by 0 bases and J by 4 bases; unmatched bases: 1. DNA of the CDR3: TGCGCCAGCAGTGAGTCTGGGACAGGGGCAGATACGCAGTATTTT. This codes for CASSESGTGADTQYF.

This chain uses TRBV11-2 with TRBJ2-2; the match to TRBD2 covers 8 bases. CDR3 size: 15 residues. The ends lost 4 bases at V and 3 bases at J; junction bases unmatched: 4. CDR1 SGHAT and CDR2 FQNNGV come from the germline V gene. DNA for the CDR3: TGTGCCAGCAGCTGGTCGCGGGGGGACACCGGGGAGCTGTTTTTT. This codes for CASSWSRGDTGELFF.

The chain joins TRBV28 to TRBJ2-1, with 7 bases lining up with TRBD2. Germline CDR1 reads MDHEN; CDR2 reads SYDVKM. This CDR3 has 15 amino acids. The V gene end was trimmed by 3 bases and the J gene end by 6 bases; junction bases not matched to a gene: 8. Written as DNA, the CDR3 is TGTGCCAGCAGTTTGCTTGTGACTAGCTTCAATGAGCAGTTCTTC. Amino acids: CASSLLVTSFNEQFF.

The V call is TRBV27, the J call TRBJ1-6, with TRBD1 matching 9 bases. V was pared by 5 bases and J by 9 bases, with 8 bases of the junction left unmatched. The CDR3 runs to 15 residues. Germline CDR1 reads MNHEY; CDR2 reads SMNVEV (reference sequence). The CDR3 coding sequence is TGTGCCAGCAGTACAAACAGGGGGCGCGGTTCACCCCTCCACTTT. It specifies CASSTNRGRGSPLHF.

The table lists this clone with a count of one. This chain connects TRBV7-3 to TRBJ1-1, with a weak D call TRBD1 (5 bases). The CDR3 contains 13 residues. Germline V CDR1 and CDR2: SGHTA, FQGTGA. V lost 5 bases and J lost 10, with 17 bases in between. CDR3 amino acids: CASSPSRGETAFF. CDR3 bases: TGTGCCAGCAGCCCCTCTCGGGGGGAAACAGCTTTCTTT.

The rearrangement links TRBV15 to TRBJ2-5; 7 positions match TRBD1. CDR1 and CDR2 (germline): LNHNV, YYDKDF (reference sequence). J lost 5 bases, V lost 0 bases, and 6 bases had no gene match. The CDR3 extends over 15 amino acids. CDR3 protein: CATSRDWDRRETQYF. The CDR3 bases are TGTGCCACCAGCAGAGACTGGGACAGAAGGGAGACCCAGTACTTC.

The chain joins TRBV27 to TRBJ2-7; possibly TRBD1 for D (6 bases). V shed 6 bases and J shed 1 base, with 10 bases lying between them. Per germline, CDR1 MNHEY and CDR2 SMNVEV (reference sequence). This CDR3 has 13 amino acids. The CDR3 DNA reads as TGTGCCAGCAGAGACAGGACGTCCTACGAGCAGTACGTC. Protein sequence: CASRDRTSYEQYV.

This clone was observed once. The chain uses TRBV11-1 and TRBJ2-1; maybe TRBD1 (5 bases). CDR3 length equals 14 residues. Germline V CDR1 and CDR2: SGHAT, FQDESV (reference sequence). Between the trimmed V and J ends, which lost 5 bases and 10 bases, there was a span of 18 bases. The chain's CDR3 is CASSPRQGTREQFF. The CDR3 nucleotides are TGTGCCAGCAGCCCTCGCCAGGGCACCCGAGAGCAGTTCTTC.

The chain employs TRBV7-2 and TRBJ1-5; D uncertain. The CDR3 totals 13 residues. V dropped 5 bases and J dropped 6 bases, with 11 bases sitting between them. CDR1 and CDR2 (germline): SGHTA, FQGNSA. CDR3 protein: CASSPVSGQPQHF. DNA for the CDR3: TGTGCCAGCAGCCCTGTGTCCGGTCAGCCCCAGCATTTT.

The chain is built from TRBV19 and TRBJ2-1; 11 bases are shared with TRBD2. V trimming: 7 bases; J trimming: 10 bases; junction bases outside the gene matches: 9. Germline CDR1 and CDR2: LNHDA and SQIVND (reference sequence). The CDR3 covers 14 residues. This CDR3 reads CASTPSGRRGEQFF. CDR3 sequence (DNA): TGTGCCAGTACACCTAGCGGGAGGCGGGGAGAGCAGTTCTTC.

J is TRBJ2-3 and V is TRBV11-2; D is possibly TRBD2 (6 bases). The CDR3 covers 14 residues. V was cut by 2 bases and J by 7 bases, with 13 bases left in between. Germline CDR1 SGHAT, CDR2 FQNNGV. The chain's CDR3 is CASSLQRGVNTQYF. For the CDR3, the DNA is TGTGCCAGCAGCTTACAGCGCGGGGTTAATACGCAGTATTTT.

This rearrangement joins TRBV18 to TRBJ1-6; D is uncertain. Germline lookup yields CDR1 KGHSH and CDR2 LQKENI. This CDR3 contains 13 residues. Trimming left V 5 bases short and J 8 bases short, with 10 bases between. CDR3 region: CASSGGRDSPLHF. The CDR3 DNA reads TGTGCCAGCTCAGGAGGGCGGGATTCACCCCTCCACTTT.

The chain joins TRBV4-1 to TRBJ2-3; 10 nucleotides match TRBD2. V shed 2 bases and J 3 bases; nucleotides not matched to a gene: 5. Germline V gives CDR1 MGHRA, CDR2 YSYEKL. The CDR3 loop spans 16 amino acids. The CDR3 bases are TGCGCCAGCAGCCAATTAGCGGGAGGTTTGACAGATACGCAGTATTTT. Translation gives CASSQLAGGLTDTQYF.

V is TRBV9 and J is TRBJ2-3, with D perhaps matching TRBD1 (6 bases). Trimming pared 4 bases from V and 7 bases from J, leaving 13 bases between. The CDR3 is 13 amino acids. CDR1 is SGDLS, CDR2 YYNGEE, per germline. CDR3 nucleotides: TGTGCCAGCAGCAGGACAGCAGGGAATACGCAGTATTTT. This codes for CASSRTAGNTQYF.

This chain connects TRBV5-8 to TRBJ2-7; D ambiguous. The CDR3 loop spans 12 amino acids. The germline V and J ends were trimmed by 2 bases and 0 bases, with 3 bases remaining between them. CDR1 and CDR2 from the germline V gene are SGHTS and YDEGEE. The CDR3 loop is CASSLASYEQYF. As DNA, the CDR3 is TGTGCCAGCAGCTTAGCCTCCTACGAGCAGTACTTC.

This chain uses TRBV5-1 with TRBJ2-7; 8 bases align to TRBD2. The V and J ends lost 4 bases and 3 bases, in that order; junction bases with no gene match: 3. CDR3 length: 13 residues. Germline lookup yields CDR1 SGHRS and CDR2 YFSETQ. The CDR3 here is CASSLAGLYEQYF. As DNA, the CDR3 is TGCGCCAGCAGCCTAGCGGGCCTCTACGAGCAGTACTTC.

The chain links TRBV5-1 to TRBJ1-4; tentatively, D is TRBD1 (5 bases). The length of the CDR3 is 15 residues. V dropped 6 bases and J dropped 3 bases, with 15 bases sitting between them. Germline-derived CDR1 and CDR2 are SGHRS and YFSETQ. CDR3 residues: CASKTEGLPNEKLFF. In DNA, the CDR3 is TGCGCCAGCAAAACGGAGGGGTTGCCTAATGAAAAACTGTTTTTT.

The chain uses TRBV29-1 and TRBJ2-2; D not resolved. Germline-derived CDR1 and CDR2 are SQVTM and ANQGSEA. Between the trimmed V and J ends, which lost 5 bases and 3 bases, there was a span of 4 bases. The CDR3 is made up of 11 amino acids. In nucleotides, the CDR3 is TGCAGCGTTTCGTACACCGGGGAGCTGTTTTTT. Its protein is CSVSYTGELFF.

The chain is built from TRBV15 and TRBJ2-7; perhaps TRBD1 as D (6 bases). Trimming took 4 bases from V and 5 from J, leaving 12 bases between them. The CDR3 has 13 amino acids. Germline lookup yields CDR1 LNHNV and CDR2 YYDKDF (reference sequence). CDR3 loop: CATSTRGSDEQYF. CDR3 sequence (DNA): TGTGCCACCAGCACCAGGGGATCCGACGAGCAGTACTTC.

J is TRBJ1-1 and V is TRBV7-2; 7 bases are a match to TRBD1. This CDR3 has 13 residues. The V gene end was trimmed by 2 bases and the J gene end by 4 bases; junction bases not matched to a gene: 1. CDR1 SGHTA and CDR2 FQGNSA come from the germline V gene. Here the CDR3 reads CASSLPGGTEAFF. The CDR3 DNA is TGTGCCAGCAGCTTACCAGGGGGCACTGAAGCTTTCTTT.